The 32 T cell receptor beta chains listed next were all sequenced from one sample in a study of OX40 agonist ivuxolimab in advanced cancers. The protocol was immunoSEQ multiplex PCR, while the TCRdb copy is restricted to in-frame clones and leaves out a portion. Of 60,000 to 100,000 clones listed, about nine tenths are singletons. The sequencing here drew on CD4+ or CD8+ T cells sorted from blood, taken in a trial of the OX40 agonist ivuxolimab. The receptors originated from an adult with an advanced solid tumor such as melanoma, head and neck, liver or kidney cancer.

The chain couples TRBV4-1 to TRBJ2-3, with TRBD2 matching over 8 bases. Trimming took 1 base from V and 5 from J; bases not matched to a gene: 5. The CDR3 has 15 residues. Per the germline V gene, CDR1 is MGHRA and CDR2 is YSYEKL. CDR3 sequence (DNA): TGCGCCAGCAGCCAAGCGCAGCGGGAGAGAGATACGCAGTATTTT. Amino acids: CASSQAQRERDTQYF.

This clone was recorded only once. V usage is TRBV7-2 and J usage is TRBJ1-2, with TRBD1 as a possible D gene (6 bases). The CDR3 sequence is 12 residues long. Trimming shortened V by 3 bases and J by 7 bases, and 9 bases separated the two germline ends. Looked up from germline, CDR1 is SGHTA and CDR2 is FQGNSA. CDR3 protein: CASSFRGLGYTF. Here the CDR3 DNA reads TGTGCCAGCAGCTTCAGGGGCCTTGGCTACACCTTC.

This clone came up once. The rearrangement uses TRBV19 and TRBJ2-4; TRBD2 is a possible D gene (6 bases). With 6 bases removed from V and 3 bases from J, the gap between germline ends came to 15 bases. The V gene's germline CDR1 is LNHDA and CDR2 SQIVND (reference sequence). The CDR3 has 15 amino acids. The CDR3 sequence is CASRTNRGGKNIQYF. Here the CDR3 DNA reads TGTGCCAGTAGAACCAATAGGGGAGGCAAAAACATTCAGTACTTC.

The chain is built from TRBV6-1 and TRBJ1-5, with D maybe TRBD1 (5 bases). Per the germline V gene, CDR1 is MNHNS and CDR2 is SASEGT. This CDR3 has 14 residues. V was pared by 5 bases and J by 0 bases, with 8 bases between. The CDR3 here is CASSLQDSNQPQHF. The CDR3 region has the DNA TGTGCCAGCAGTCTACAGGATAGCAATCAGCCCCAGCATTTT.

The chain carries TRBV29-1 and TRBJ2-1; TRBD2 matches 12 bases. Germline CDR1 reads SQVTM; CDR2 reads ANQGSEA. The length of the CDR3 is 15 residues. V was clipped by 6 bases and J by 2 bases; unmatched bases: 5. CDR3 DNA: TGCAGCGTGGCCCGGACTAGCGGGACCTACAATGAGCAGTTCTTC. It yields the protein CSVARTSGTYNEQFF.

The V gene is TRBV11-2, the J gene TRBJ1-5; TRBD1 is a possible D gene (5 bases). CDR3 length: 13 residues. The germline V and J ends were trimmed by 5 bases and 7 bases, with 12 bases remaining between them. Germline CDR1 SGHAT, CDR2 FQNNGV. The CDR3 spells CASSPGTRQPQHF. The CDR3 nucleotides are TGTGCCAGCAGCCCTGGGACCCGCCAGCCCCAGCATTTT.

J is TRBJ2-7 and V is TRBV5-1; 12 nucleotides agree with TRBD2. Trimming cost V 2 bases and J 6 bases; bases outside gene matches: 6. Germline V CDR1 and CDR2: SGHRS, YFSETQ. The CDR3 is made up of 15 amino acids. The CDR3, as DNA: TGCGCCAGCAGCTTACTAGCGGGAGGAGCTCTCGAGCAGTACTTC. Protein product: CASSLLAGGALEQYF.

The chain couples TRBV7-2 to TRBJ2-7, with D possibly TRBD2 on 5 matching bases. Germline values: CDR1 SGHTA, CDR2 FQGNSA. The ends were cut back, 5 bases at V and 3 bases at J, with 14 bases in the middle. This CDR3 contains 14 residues. The CDR3 DNA reads TGTGCCAGCAGCCCAGAACCGACTAACTACGAGCAGTACTTC. It codes for CASSPEPTNYEQYF.

The J gene is TRBJ1-1, the V gene TRBV19; D might be TRBD1 (6 bases). This CDR3 contains 14 residues. The germline V gene encodes CDR1 LNHDA and CDR2 SQIVND (reference sequence). The V gene lost 5 bases and the J gene lost 4 bases, with 14 bases spanning the gap. This chain's CDR3 is CASSFGGGSTEAFF. CDR3 DNA: TGTGCCAGTAGTTTCGGAGGGGGGAGCACTGAAGCTTTCTTT.

In the case of this clone: The junction differs from germline at one of its ends, possibly a read error. J is TRBJ2-7 and V is TRBV20-1; the D gene could be TRBD1 or TRBD2 (5 bases each). CDR3 length equals 11 residues. Germline lookup yields CDR1 DFQATT and CDR2 SNEGSKA (reference sequence). CDR3 DNA sequence: TGCAGTGCTAGAGATTTCAGCGGACACCGCTTC. Its translation: CSARDFSGHRF.

This chain connects TRBV7-9 to TRBJ2-5; D remains ambiguous. The J call may be in error: the DNA end matches TRBJ2-7 better. Germline CDR1 reads SEHNR; CDR2 reads FQNEAQ (reference sequence). The CDR3 has 13 residues. The CDR3 DNA is TGTGCCAGCAGCCCATCGGCTTCCTACGAGCAGTACTTC. It is translated as CASSPSASYEQYF.

This clone was picked up one time. The V call is TRBV6-6, the J call TRBJ1-4, with D unresolved. In germline, CDR1 is MNHNY, CDR2 SVGAGI (reference sequence). V lost 2 bases to trimming and J lost 8 bases, with 9 bases between them. The length of the CDR3 is 13 residues. CDR3 region: CASSYARSEKLFF. The CDR3 DNA reads TGTGCCAGCAGTTACGCGAGAAGCGAAAAACTGTTTTTT.

The chain uses TRBV10-3 and TRBJ2-3, with 12 bases fitting TRBD2. The CDR3 length is 15 residues. The V segment lost 6 bases and the J segment 5 bases; nucleotides outside the gene matches: 6. Germline-derived CDR1 and CDR2 are ENHRY and SYGVKD. CDR3 sequence: CAIRRTSGMQDTQYF. CDR3 DNA sequence: TGTGCCATCAGGAGGACTAGCGGGATGCAAGATACGCAGTATTTT.

The gene calls are TRBV7-3 and TRBJ2-5; possibly TRBD2 for D (5 bases). V was cut by 6 bases and J by 5 bases, with 10 bases left in between. CDR3 length equals 12 residues. Germline V gene data show CDR1 as SGHTA and CDR2 as FQGTGA. DNA for the CDR3: TGTGCCAGCAGAGGCCCGGGGGAGACCCAGTACTTC. Its protein is CASRGPGETQYF.

The chain uses TRBV2 and TRBJ2-2; 7 bases are a match to TRBD2. This CDR3 comprises 17 residues. The ends lost 6 bases at V and 0 bases at J; junction bases unmatched: 10. The germline CDR1 and CDR2 sequences are SNHLY and FYNNEI. CDR3 DNA sequence: TGTGCCAGCAGAAAGGGAGTAGCGGGCTCGAACACCGGGGAGCTGTTTTTT. Its protein product is CASRKGVAGSNTGELFF.

The V call is TRBV6-6, the J call TRBJ2-5; D is unclear. The CDR3 totals 13 residues. Germline lookup yields CDR1 MNHNY and CDR2 SVGAGI (reference sequence). V lost 6 bases, J lost 2 bases, and 10 bases lay in between. The CDR3 bases are TGTGCCAGCAGGAGTCGGGTACAAGAGACCCAGTACTTC. Translated, it gives CASRSRVQETQYF.

The chain couples TRBV14 to TRBJ2-3, with D perhaps TRBD1 (6 bases). Trimming pared 4 bases from V and 1 base from J, leaving 18 bases between. CDR3 length: 17 residues. Germline values: CDR1 SGHDN, CDR2 FVKESK. Here the CDR3 reads CASSRITGSRGTDTQYF. Written as DNA, the CDR3 is TGTGCCAGCAGCCGTATTACAGGGTCTCGGGGCACAGATACGCAGTATTTT.

V usage is TRBV5-1 and J usage is TRBJ1-2; the match to TRBD1 covers 9 bases. J gave up 1 base and V 3 bases, and 7 bases lay outside the gene matches. The CDR3 has 16 residues. Germline CDR1 and CDR2: SGHRS and YFSETQ. The CDR3 DNA reads as TGCGCCAGCAGCTCCGGGACAGGGCAATTTAACTATGGCTACACCTTC. Its translation is CASSSGTGQFNYGYTF.

V gene TRBV11-3 combines with J gene TRBJ1-1; no reliable D call. The CDR3 length is 12 residues. V dropped 6 bases and J dropped 8 bases, with 13 bases sitting between them. Germline CDR1 is SGHNT and CDR2 is YENEEA. The CDR3 loop is CASRLETGEAFF. CDR3 nucleotides: TGTGCCAGCAGACTAGAGACGGGGGAAGCTTTCTTT.

The genes are TRBV19 and TRBJ1-5, with a possible D match to TRBD1 (6 bases). The CDR3 sequence is 15 residues long. The germline V gene encodes CDR1 LNHDA and CDR2 SQIVND (reference sequence). V lost 5 bases and J lost 2, with 13 bases in between. CDR3 loop: CASSVQGRGNQPQHF. CDR3 DNA: TGTGCCAGTAGTGTACAGGGAAGAGGCAATCAGCCCCAGCATTTT.

V usage is TRBV9 and J usage is TRBJ2-1; 9 bases align to TRBD2. From germline, CDR1 is SGDLS and CDR2 YYNGEE. The junction had 7 bases not matched to a gene; V was cut back by 2 bases and J by 7 bases. CDR3 size: 15 residues. The DNA of the CDR3 is TGTGCCAGCAGCGTTAGCGGGAGCGGTAGTAATGAGCAGTTCTTC. This encodes CASSVSGSGSNEQFF.

The chain recombines TRBV5-4 with TRBJ2-3; 8 positions match TRBD2. This CDR3 has 15 amino acids. The junction had 5 bases not matched to a gene; V was cut back by 0 bases and J by 5 bases. The germline gives CDR1 SGHNT, CDR2 YYREEE (reference sequence). CDR3 nucleotides: TGTGCCAGCAGCTTGGTTGGCGGGAGGCAAGATACGCAGTATTTT. This gives the protein CASSLVGGRQDTQYF. The full variable domain, in which reference TRBV5-4 and TRBJ2-3 provide the parts outside the CDR3, is ETGVTQSPTHLIKTRGQQVTLRCSSQSGHNTVSWYQQALGQGPQFIFQYYREEENGRGNFPPRFSGLQFPNYSSELNVNALELDDSALYLCASSLVGGRQDTQYFGPGTRLTVL.

The V and J genes are TRBV4-3 and TRBJ1-1; D remains unclear. The V and J ends lost 3 bases and 3 bases respectively, with 8 bases between them. The CDR3 runs to 13 residues. Germline V lookup: CDR1 LGHNA, CDR2 YSLEER. CDR3: CASSHDGYTEAFF. In nucleotides, the CDR3 is TGCGCCAGCAGCCACGACGGCTACACTGAAGCTTTCTTT.

The rearrangement uses TRBV12-5 and TRBJ1-2; D is unclear. Germline values: CDR1 LGHNT, CDR2 FRNRAP. V lost 0 bases and J 5 bases, leaving 13 bases between the germline ends. This CDR3 is built from 15 residues. As DNA, the CDR3 is TGTGCTAGTGGTTTGGTACTCGGGGAGGAATATGGCTACACCTTC. Translation: CASGLVLGEEYGYTF.

The chain joins TRBV11-2 to TRBJ1-2, with D tentatively TRBD1 (5 bases). V was pared by 4 bases and J by 8 bases, with 14 bases between. Looked up from germline, CDR1 is SGHAT and CDR2 is FQNNGV. This CDR3 has 13 residues. The CDR3 region is CASSSQGVGGYTF. In nucleotides, the CDR3 is TGTGCCAGCAGCTCGCAGGGAGTAGGGGGCTACACCTTC.

CDR3 residues: CASRLGGAQYF. CDR3 coding DNA: TGTGCCAGCAGACTAGGTGGAGCGCAGTATTTT. V is TRBV6-4 and J is TRBJ2-3; maybe TRBD2 (5 bases). The germline gives CDR1 MRHNA, CDR2 SNTAGT. V lost 6 bases and J lost 10, with 11 bases in between. The CDR3 contains 11 residues.

This clone was seen a few times. The J gene is TRBJ2-3, the V gene TRBV2; D is possibly TRBD2 (5 bases). The CDR3 totals 15 residues. Between the trimmed V and J ends, which lost 6 bases and 0 bases, there was a span of 13 bases. CDR1 is SNHLY, CDR2 FYNNEI, per germline. The CDR3 region has the DNA TGTGCCAGCAGAAGAGGCGGGTTTAGCACAGATACGCAGTATTTT. Its translation is CASRRGGFSTDTQYF.

The count of this clone is one. J is TRBJ2-1 and V is TRBV27; 8 bases fit TRBD2. The CDR3 length is 16 residues. Germline assignment: CDR1 MNHEY and CDR2 SMNVEV (reference sequence). V trimming: 3 bases; J trimming: 7 bases; junction bases outside the gene matches: 11. Written as DNA, the CDR3 is TGTGCCAGCAGTTTGCGCCCAGCGGGAGTTCGGAATGAGCAGTTCTTC. It codes for CASSLRPAGVRNEQFF.

CDR3 coding DNA: TGTGCCAGCAGCGTAGGTCTTGGGACAGGGGGCATTGACACCGGGGAGCTGTTTTTT. It translates to CASSVGLGTGGIDTGELFF. The genes are TRBV9 and TRBJ2-2; TRBD1 agrees at 12 bases. Germline V gene lookup returns CDR1 SGDLS and CDR2 YYNGEE. CDR3 length: 19 residues. V lost 0 bases to trimming and J lost 3 bases; unmatched junction nucleotides: 9.

CDR3: CASSLSSLHNEQFF. The CDR3, as DNA: TGCGCCAGCAGCTTGTCTAGTCTCCACAATGAGCAGTTCTTC. The V and J genes are TRBV5-1 and TRBJ2-1; D not certain. This CDR3 contains 14 residues. V lost 1 base and J 5 bases, leaving 10 bases between the germline ends. The V gene's germline CDR1 is SGHRS and CDR2 YFSETQ.

The V and J genes are TRBV19 and TRBJ1-1; the D gene is possibly TRBD1 (6 bases). There are 16 residues in the CDR3. Germline assignment: CDR1 LNHDA and CDR2 SQIVND (reference sequence). The V end lost 1 base, the J end lost 0 bases, and 12 bases lay between the germline ends. CDR3 protein: CASSIGGQTMNTEAFF. CDR3 sequence (DNA): TGTGCCAGTAGTATAGGAGGACAGACTATGAACACTGAAGCTTTCTTT.

This clone was detected only once. The chain couples TRBV10-1 to TRBJ2-7; 7 bases line up with TRBD2. After removal of 4 bases from V and 6 bases from J, the junction contained 6 bases not matched to a gene. The CDR3 loop spans 13 amino acids. From germline, CDR1 is WNHNN and CDR2 SYGVQD (reference sequence). As DNA, the CDR3 is TGCGCCAGCAGTGCTTCGGGGGGTGCCGAGCAGTACTTC. Translation: CASSASGGAEQYF.